This is a list of T cell receptor beta chains from one sample in a study of T cell changes during pregnancy in multiple sclerosis. Only in-frame clones appear in the TCRdb table, and some are missing; sequencing was by immunoSEQ multiplex PCR. The sample has some 90,000 clones; roughly 91% are singletons. The sample in question was peripheral blood, obtained after pregnancy. These receptors all come from a female donor in good health, enrolled as a control in a pregnancy study. Both conserved end residues are part of each CDR3. D genes are given only for firm matches. Clone sizes are given selectively: once, few, many, or a class where the clone is expanded.

TRBD1 | - | 14 | TRBJ2-7 | TRBV4-1 | CASSPGTGVGEQYF | TGCGCCAGCAGCCCCGGGACAGGGGTTGGAGAGCAGTACTTC
TRBD2 | - | 14 | TRBJ2-1 | TRBV6-5 | CASALAGGMNEQFF | TGTGCCAGCGCTCTAGCGGGGGGGATGAATGAGCAGTTCTTC
- | - | 12 | TRBJ2-5 | TRBV19 | CASSIGGETQYF | TGTGCCAGTAGTATAGGCGGGGAGACCCAGTACTTC
- | - | 14 | TRBJ2-3 | TRBV18 | CASSAAQTPDTQYF | TGTGCCAGCTCCGCTGCACAAACCCCAGATACGCAGTATTTT
TRBD1 | - | 15 | TRBJ1-2 | TRBV4-2 | CASSQEDRINYGYTF | TGTGCCAGCAGCCAAGAGGACAGGATTAACTATGGCTACACCTTC
- | - | 13 | TRBJ2-7 | TRBV19 | CASSGVFNYEQYF | TGTGCCAGTAGCGGGGTATTTAATTACGAGCAGTACTTC
TRBD1 | - | 14 | TRBJ1-5 | TRBV4-1 | CASSQGQGNQPQHF | TGCGCCAGCAGCCAAGGACAGGGGAATCAGCCCCAGCATTTT
TRBD1 | - | 13 | TRBJ2-7 | TRBV7-2 | CASSLAGTGSEYF | TGTGCCAGCAGCTTAGCGGGGACAGGGTCAGAGTACTTC
TRBD1 | few | 16 | TRBJ1-1 | TRBV7-2 | CASSPIGGTDYTEAFF | TGTGCCAGCAGCCCGATAGGGGGGACAGACTACACTGAAGCTTTCTTT
TRBD1 | - | 16 | TRBJ2-3 | TRBV5-1 | CASRRGTGTIWDTQYF | TGCGCCAGCAGACGTGGGACAGGGACGATTTGGGATACGCAGTATTTT
TRBD2 | - | 16 | TRBJ2-1 | TRBV5-6 | CASRYQTSGTYNEQFF | TGTGCCAGCAGGTACCAAACTAGCGGCACCTACAATGAGCAGTTCTTC
- | - | 15 | TRBJ1-1 | TRBV14 | CASSQIRGGGTEAFF | TGTGCCAGCAGCCAAATCAGGGGTGGGGGCACTGAAGCTTTCTTT
TRBD1 | once | 19 | TRBJ2-4 | TRBV28 | CASSSTGTGPKLAKNIQYF | TGTGCCAGCAGTTCAACCGGGACAGGGCCAAAACTAGCCAAAAACATTCAGTACTTC
- | - | 13 | TRBJ2-1 | TRBV5-1 | CASSLRDRSPQFF | TGCGCCAGCAGCTTGCGAGACAGGTCACCTCAGTTCTTC
- | - | 15 | TRBJ1-2 | TRBV7-6 | CASSPQWGGGTGYTF | TGTGCCAGCAGCCCCCAGTGGGGAGGGGGGACTGGCTACACCTTC
- | - | 12 | TRBJ2-5 | TRBV7-9 | CASSPYQETQYF | TGTGCCAGCAGCCCGTACCAAGAGACCCAGTACTTC
TRBD1 | - | 17 | TRBJ2-7 | TRBV6-1 | CASSARTRDRVSYEQYF | TGTGCCAGCAGTGCCCGAACCCGGGACAGGGTGTCCTACGAGCAGTACTTC
TRBD1 | - | 15 | TRBJ1-2 | TRBV6-4 | CASSEGTGTIGGYTF | TGTGCCAGCAGTGAAGGGACAGGGACGATAGGAGGCTACACCTTC
TRBD1 | - | 16 | TRBJ1-2 | TRBV5-6 | CASSRLGTEGAGGYTF | TGTGCCAGCAGCCGGCTGGGCACGGAGGGGGCCGGCGGCTACACCTTC
- | - | 13 | TRBJ2-1 | TRBV28 | CASSLTQSDEQFF | TGTGCCAGCAGTTTGACTCAGTCCGATGAGCAGTTCTTC
- | - | 16 | TRBJ2-3 | TRBV5-8 | CASTPPLRGASDTQYF | TGTGCCAGCACCCCACCTCTCCGGGGGGCGAGCGATACGCAGTATTTT
TRBD1 | - | 14 | TRBJ1-2 | TRBV2 | CASNPGTANYGYTF | TGTGCCAGCAACCCCGGGACAGCTAACTATGGCTACACCTTC
- | once | 17 | TRBJ2-3 | TRBV4-1 | CASSQGSNQGSADTQYF | TGCGCCAGCAGCCAAGGATCCAATCAGGGGTCGGCAGATACGCAGTATTTT
TRBD1 | - | 16 | TRBJ1-2 | TRBV28 | CASRPMGQGSNYGYTF | TGTGCCAGCAGGCCTATGGGACAGGGTTCTAACTATGGCTACACCTTC
- | - | 16 | TRBJ2-5 | TRBV6-4 | CASSDFRQGKKETQYF | TGTGCCAGCAGTGATTTCCGCCAGGGGAAGAAAGAGACCCAGTACTTC
- | - | 14 | TRBJ1-2 | TRBV6-1 | CASIRLEPGSGYTF | TGTGCCAGCATTCGACTGGAGCCCGGGAGCGGCTACACCTTC
- | - | 14 | TRBJ1-2 | TRBV7-9 | CASSLVALLDGYTF | TGTGCCAGCAGCTTAGTAGCCCTCCTCGATGGCTACACCTTC
- | - | 11 | TRBJ2-7 | TRBV29-1 | CSVQGYYEQYF | TGCAGCGTCCAGGGTTACTACGAGCAGTACTTC
- | once | 16 | TRBJ2-5 | TRBV5-1 | CASSLGTTNTQETQYF | TGCGCCAGCAGCCTCGGGACAACGAACACCCAAGAGACCCAGTACTTC
- | - | 12 | TRBJ2-3 | TRBV30 | CAWSVSGGTQYF | TGTGCCTGGAGTGTTTCCGGCGGTACGCAGTATTTT
TRBD2 | - | 17 | TRBJ2-7 | TRBV7-9 | CASSFTSGGPSSYEQYF | TGTGCCAGCAGCTTCACTAGCGGGGGCCCCAGCTCCTACGAGCAGTACTTC
TRBD1 | - | 16 | TRBJ2-7 | TRBV19 | CASTRGPRERPIEQYF | TGTGCCAGTACTAGGGGGCCCAGGGAGAGACCTATCGAGCAGTACTTC
TRBD1 | - | 15 | TRBJ2-3 | TRBV7-2 | CASSRRGPGTDTQYF | TGTGCCAGCAGCAGAAGGGGGCCGGGCACAGATACGCAGTATTTT
- | - | 15 | TRBJ2-5 | TRBV21-1 | CASSKDGGGRETQYF | TGTGCCAGCAGCAAAGACGGCGGGGGGCGGGAGACCCAGTACTTC